The T cell receptor beta chain under discussion was sequenced for a study of yellow fever vaccine responses in identical twins. Study outcomes and limitations: Among the twins, the vaccine T cell response reportedly seemed partly convergent and partly personalized.

TCRdb passed the RT-PCR reads through MiXCR, listing each CDR3 protein once. This table holds thousands of distinct CDR3 sequences, over 75% found once. As to this clonotype: Its antigen remains unknown.

V trimming: 1 base; J trimming: 3 bases; junction bases outside the gene matches: 3. Germline loops: CDR1 LNHDA, CDR2 SQIVND (reference sequence). The CDR3 is 15 amino acids. The chain is built from TRBV19 and TRBJ2-7; 10 nucleotides line up with TRBD2. This TCR was recovered from a woman aged 18-30 years who received the yellow fever vaccine. The specimen comprised T cells from blood (PBMCs), unsorted or a sorted subset (not recorded which), sampled before or after yellow fever vaccination (not recorded which). The CDR3 protein is CASSIGASGSYEQYF. Here the CDR3 DNA reads TGTGCCAGTAGTATAGGTGCTAGCGGGAGCTACGAGCAGTACTTC. The whole variable domain, remainder taken from reference TRBV19 and TRBJ2-7, is DGGITQSPKYLFRKEGQNVTLSCEQNLNHDAMYWYRQDPGQGLRLIYYSQIVNDFQKGDIAEGYSVSREKKESFPLTVTSAQKNPTAFYLCASSIGASGSYEQYFGPGTRLTVT.